The T cell receptor beta chain under discussion was sequenced for a study of blood T cell repertoires in COVID-19. Method: immunoSEQ multiplex PCR; TCRdb's copy keeps in-frame clones and lacks some. Of some 240,000 clones detected, around nine tenths appear once; the ten largest clones hold around 6.9%. Germline loops: CDR1 KGHSH, CDR2 LQKENI. CDR3 length: 15 residues. V lost 3 bases and J lost 2; bases outside the gene matches: 5. Sequencing was carried out using peripheral blood. The chain links TRBV18 to TRBJ2-7; 9 nucleotides align to TRBD2. This receptor was identified in a man in his 60s who had recovered from COVID-19. CDR3 sequence: CASSPLAGLTYEQYF. DNA for the CDR3: TGTGCCAGCTCACCTCTAGCGGGGTTAACCTACGAGCAGTACTTC.